The clone carrying this T cell receptor beta chain has at least ten counts. Its antigen is as yet unknown. Germline loops: CDR1 ENHRY, CDR2 SYGVKD. V shed 5 bases, J shed 5 bases, and the junction held 8 bases outside the gene matches. This CDR3 has 15 amino acids. This specimen comes from a study of blood T cells in healthy people across ages. Notes on the study in general: Diversity was higher, and naive CD4+ cells more numerous, in long-lived donors than in aged donors. Age brought a roughly linear fall in TCR beta diversity measured per million T cells.

The individuals who served as donors were healthy Caucasians living in Russia, aged roughly 6 to 90. Peripheral blood, approximately 10 milliliters per donor, was collected. Alongside a J-beta primer mix, a sample-barcoded 5' primer served in a second PCR lasting about 7 to 12 cycles. TCRdb used MiXCR to reprocess the 5' RACE reads, holding one entry per CDR3 protein. Among some 1.8 million distinct CDR3 sequences listed, around 40% were seen once. This receptor was obtained from a human donor in good health. The gene calls are TRBV10-3 and TRBJ1-2; 10 bases are shared with TRBD1. Input material: blood. The CDR3 nucleotides read TGTGCCATCAGTTCCGGGACAGGGGTATTTTATGGCTACACCTTC. Amino acid sequence: CAISSGTGVFYGYTF.